These 4 T cell receptor beta chains originate from one sample sequenced in a study of CD8+CD57+ T cells in acquired aplastic anemia. The template used for profiling TCR beta VDJ and CDR3 was genomic DNA. In TCRdb, the reads were re-called with MiXCR into one record per CDR3 protein. The sample holds 150,000 to 200,000 distinct CDR3 sequences, 64% seen once. The sequencing sample was made of sorted CD4+, CD8+, or CD8+CD57+ T cells (not recorded which) from PBMCs. The receptors come from a human donor with severe aplastic anemia or a healthy control (not recorded which).

The chain uses TRBV7-6 and TRBJ2-2; 10 nucleotides align to TRBD2. The CDR3 runs to 18 residues. Losses at the gene ends were 5 bases for V and 0 bases for J; bases not matched to a gene: 9. Germline lookup yields CDR1 SGHVS and CDR2 FNYEAQ. The CDR3 DNA reads TGTGCCAGCAGCCCCCGCTTAGCGGGAGGTACGAACACCGGGGAGCTGTTTTTT. Its translation is CASSPRLAGGTNTGELFF.

DNA for the CDR3: TGTGCCAGTAGTATAGCGACAGGGGGATACGAGCAGTACTTC. Translated, it gives CASSIATGGYEQYF. The chain joins TRBV19 to TRBJ2-7; TRBD1 matches 9 bases. V lost 1 base and J lost 4; bases outside the gene matches: 2. Germline V gives CDR1 LNHDA, CDR2 SQIVND (reference sequence). The CDR3 totals 14 residues.

The chain combines TRBV6-1 with TRBJ2-7; 7 nucleotides agree with TRBD1. CDR1 MNHNS and CDR2 SASEGT come from the germline V gene. The CDR3 length is 16 residues. V lost 7 bases to trimming and J lost 7 bases; unmatched junction nucleotides: 19. CDR3 in DNA: TGTGCCAGCATGGATTGGGGGCAAGACAGGGCCCCTGAGCAGTACTTC. The encoded protein is CASMDWGQDRAPEQYF.

Many counts were recorded for this clonotype. This CDR3 reads CSVDLAPGIYNEQFF. CDR3 in DNA: TGCAGCGTTGATTTGGCTCCGGGCATCTACAATGAGCAGTTCTTC. This chain links TRBV29-1 with TRBJ2-1, with no clear D. Looked up from germline, CDR1 is SQVTM and CDR2 is ANQGSEA. The V gene lost 3 bases and the J gene lost 3 bases, with 15 bases spanning the gap. The CDR3 spans 15 residues.